These 28 T cell receptor beta chains came from one sample sequenced in a study of blood T cell repertoires in COVID-19. Using immunoSEQ multiplex PCR, the repertoire was profiled, and TCRdb retains in-frame clones only, with some absent. The sample comprises approximately 15,000 clones, about four fifths of which are singletons, and approximately 26% rests with the top ten. Sequencing was performed on peripheral blood. Source of these receptors: a woman between 55 and 75 years old with acute or convalescent COVID-19.

V usage is TRBV5-5 and J usage is TRBJ2-7, with TRBD1 identical over 9 bases. This CDR3 region has 17 residues. Unmatched junction bases numbered 12, after V lost 0 bases and J lost 5 bases. Germline-derived CDR1 and CDR2 are SGHKS and YYEKEE (reference sequence). The CDR3 region is CASSLGLTGGRGHEQYF. The CDR3 DNA reads as TGTGCCAGCAGCTTGGGGCTAACAGGGGGCAGAGGCCACGAGCAGTACTTC.

V and J are TRBV5-1 and TRBJ2-2, with D perhaps TRBD1 (5 bases). Germline V gene sequence: CDR1 SGHRS, CDR2 YFSETQ. The CDR3 runs to 14 residues. The ends were cut back, 4 bases at V and 4 bases at J, with 11 bases in the middle. The CDR3 here is CASSDRQTTGELFF. DNA for the CDR3: TGCGCCAGCAGCGATCGACAGACCACCGGGGAGCTGTTTTTT.

This clone was detected once. The chain uses TRBV7-9 and TRBJ2-3; tentatively, D is TRBD2 (6 bases). The CDR3 covers 13 residues. CDR1 is SEHNR and CDR2 is FQNEAQ in the germline V gene (reference sequence). V lost 7 bases, J lost 6 bases, and 14 bases lay in between. CDR3 region: CASTVSGVDTQYF. CDR3 nucleotides: TGTGCCAGCACGGTGTCGGGGGTTGATACGCAGTATTTT.

The chain couples TRBV6-6 to TRBJ2-1; D not certain. V was pared by 6 bases and J by 4 bases, with 13 bases between. The germline V gene has CDR1 MNHNY and CDR2 SVGAGI (reference sequence). This CDR3 comprises 14 residues. The CDR3 sequence: CASSRNKGYNEQFF. The CDR3 DNA is TGTGCCAGCAGCAGGAACAAAGGTTACAATGAGCAGTTCTTC.

This chain links TRBV5-1 with TRBJ1-4; TRBD1 is a possible D gene (5 bases). Germline CDR1 reads SGHRS; CDR2 reads YFSETQ. The V and J ends lost 4 bases and 5 bases respectively, with 12 bases between them. CDR3 length: 14 amino acids. As DNA, the CDR3 is TGCGCCAGCAGCGTACAGGTGGGGAATGAAAAACTGTTTTTT. Protein: CASSVQVGNEKLFF.

The chain couples TRBV2 to TRBJ2-3; 7 bases are shared with TRBD2. V trimming: 5 bases; J trimming: 1 base; junction bases outside the gene matches: 3. The CDR3 has 14 residues. CDR1 is SNHLY, CDR2 FYNNEI, per germline. In nucleotides, the CDR3 is TGTGCCAGCAGTATTCTAGCGGGCACAGATACGCAGTATTTT. The encoded protein is CASSILAGTDTQYF.

The chain is built from TRBV5-1 and TRBJ2-4; D is undetermined. The CDR3 is made up of 13 amino acids. CDR1 and CDR2 from the germline V gene are SGHRS and YFSETQ. Trimming took 7 bases from V and 0 from J, leaving 8 bases between them. The CDR3 loop reads CASRELAKNIQYF. The CDR3, as DNA: TGCGCCAGCCGTGAGTTAGCCAAAAACATTCAGTACTTC.

This chain joins TRBV7-9 and TRBJ1-2; maybe TRBD1 (6 bases). V dropped 6 bases and J dropped 4 bases, with 15 bases sitting between them. CDR1 SEHNR and CDR2 FQNEAQ come from the germline V gene (reference sequence). The CDR3 spans 14 residues. The CDR3 DNA reads TGTGCCAGCAGTGCGGGGGCAGGATTCTATGGCTACACCTTC. It yields the protein CASSAGAGFYGYTF.

CDR3 amino acids: CASTPTTGHSGYTF. CDR3 sequence (DNA): TGTGCCAGTACCCCCACTACAGGGCATAGTGGCTACACCTTC. V usage is TRBV19 and J usage is TRBJ1-2; maybe TRBD1 (6 bases). V lost 7 bases, J lost 7 bases, and 19 bases lay in between. The V gene's germline CDR1 is LNHDA and CDR2 SQIVND (reference sequence). The CDR3 has 14 residues.

This clone was seen once. The gene calls are TRBV7-2 and TRBJ2-1, with 7 bases identical to TRBD1. CDR1 SGHTA and CDR2 FQGNSA come from the germline V gene. Trimming at V came to 4 bases and at J to 3 bases, leaving 6 bases not matched to a gene. The CDR3 runs 15 residues. DNA for the CDR3: TGTGCCAGCAGCTCAGCCGGACAGGTCTACAATGAGCAGTTCTTC. Protein sequence: CASSSAGQVYNEQFF.

The V and J genes are TRBV6-5 and TRBJ1-2; D is perhaps TRBD1 (5 bases). This CDR3 has 13 residues. Germline-derived CDR1 and CDR2 are MNHEY and SVGAGI. The V end lost 6 bases, the J end lost 7 bases, and 15 bases lay between the germline ends. The CDR3 DNA sequence: TGTGCCAGCAGCAGGCAGGGCTCGGGTGGCTACACCTTC. It codes for CASSRQGSGGYTF.

V and J are TRBV20-1 and TRBJ1-2, with D unresolved. Trimming took 6 bases from V and 0 from J, leaving 5 bases between them. CDR3 length equals 11 residues. The germline V gene has CDR1 DFQATT and CDR2 SNEGSKA (reference sequence). CDR3 residues: CSATPNYGYTF. DNA of the CDR3: TGCAGTGCCACACCTAACTATGGCTACACCTTC.

V is TRBV6-6 and J is TRBJ2-7; 9 positions match TRBD2. CDR1 is MNHNY, CDR2 SVGAGI, per germline (reference sequence). Losses at the gene ends were 1 base for V and 2 bases for J; bases not matched to a gene: 3. This CDR3 is 15 amino acids long. The DNA for the CDR3 is TGTGCCAGCAGTTACTTTAGCGGGGGAGCCTACGAGCAGTACTTC. Its translation is CASSYFSGGAYEQYF.

This chain links TRBV5-1 with TRBJ1-1, with TRBD1 identical over 9 bases. V dropped 4 bases and J dropped 5; count of bases not matched to a gene: 12. Germline CDR1 is SGHRS and CDR2 is YFSETQ. The length of the CDR3 is 16 residues. The CDR3 is CASSNGVAGQGTEAFF. The CDR3 DNA follows: TGCGCCAGCAGCAATGGGGTTGCGGGACAGGGTACTGAAGCTTTCTTT.

The genes are TRBV28 and TRBJ1-2, with TRBD1 identical over 11 bases. The germline CDR1 and CDR2 sequences are MDHEN and SYDVKM. The CDR3 loop spans 14 amino acids. V trimming: 3 bases; J trimming: 7 bases; junction bases outside the gene matches: 4. This CDR3 reads CASSLDRGLVGYTF. The CDR3 nucleotides read TGTGCCAGCAGTTTGGACAGGGGGCTGGTTGGCTACACCTTC.

The chain employs TRBV6-5 and TRBJ1-5, with D possibly matching TRBD1 (6 bases). The ends were cut back, 6 bases at V and 5 bases at J, with 8 bases in the middle. The germline V gene encodes CDR1 MNHEY and CDR2 SVGAGI. The CDR3 has 12 residues. CDR3 DNA sequence: TGTGCCAGCAGACAGGGTGATCAGCCCCAGCATTTT. It encodes CASRQGDQPQHF.

V is TRBV7-6 and J is TRBJ2-3; 15 nucleotides agree with TRBD2. The CDR3 extends over 19 amino acids. Trimming at V came to 5 bases and at J to 4 bases, leaving 13 bases not matched to a gene. The V gene's germline CDR1 is SGHVS and CDR2 FNYEAQ. CDR3: CASSQEVGLAGGASDTQYF. In DNA form, the CDR3 reads TGTGCCAGCAGCCAAGAGGTGGGACTAGCGGGAGGAGCGTCAGATACGCAGTATTTT.

V is TRBV4-1 and J is TRBJ1-1, with D perhaps TRBD1 (5 bases). The germline V gene encodes CDR1 MGHRA and CDR2 YSYEKL. This CDR3 region has 19 residues. With 4 bases removed from V and 11 bases from J, the gap between germline ends came to 35 bases. CDR3 nucleotide sequence: TGCGCCAGCAGCCTACTGATTCCGGGACGGGGGACTCGTAATCCATGGGCTTTCTTT. It specifies CASSLLIPGRGTRNPWAFF.

The V gene is TRBV7-2, the J gene TRBJ2-1, with D perhaps matching TRBD2 (6 bases). The CDR3 consists of 15 residues. Deletions cut 3 bases from V and 0 bases from J, with 9 bases between. Germline loops: CDR1 SGHTA, CDR2 FQGNSA. The CDR3: CASSFNGGSYNEQFF. The CDR3 bases are TGTGCCAGCAGCTTTAACGGGGGCTCCTACAATGAGCAGTTCTTC.

The chain carries TRBV2 and TRBJ2-7; D is possibly TRBD2 (6 bases). Germline loops: CDR1 SNHLY, CDR2 FYNNEI. The CDR3 has 14 residues. V dropped 7 bases and J dropped 0 bases, with 13 bases sitting between them. Written as DNA, the CDR3 is TGTGCCAGCACGGCGGGATCAGCCTCCTACGAGCAGTACTTC. As protein: CASTAGSASYEQYF.

This sequence joins TRBV2 and TRBJ2-1; 7 bases are shared with TRBD2. V lost 8 bases and J lost 6; bases outside the gene matches: 7. Germline-derived CDR1 and CDR2 are SNHLY and FYNNEI. This CDR3 is built from 13 residues. The chain's CDR3 is CASGRTSANEQFF. The CDR3 region has the DNA TGTGCCAGCGGTAGAACTAGCGCCAATGAGCAGTTCTTC.

This clone was recorded a few times. The rearrangement joins TRBV7-7 to TRBJ2-6, with no clear D. Germline CDR1 SSHAT, CDR2 FNYEAQ (reference sequence). This CDR3 has 16 amino acids. V was pared by 5 bases and J by 0 bases, with 11 bases between. CDR3 sequence (DNA): TGTGCCAGCAGCCCAGAGGCGTACTCTGGGGCCAACGTCCTGACTTTC. Translation gives CASSPEAYSGANVLTF.

The chain couples TRBV30 to TRBJ1-2, with 7 bases lining up with TRBD1. CDR3 length equals 14 residues. V lost 5 bases, J lost 8 bases, and 14 bases stayed unmatched. CDR1 GTSNPN and CDR2 SVGIG come from the germline V gene (reference sequence). This CDR3 is CAWVRQGNSLGYTF. The CDR3 DNA reads as TGTGCCTGGGTCCGACAGGGCAATTCTTTAGGCTACACCTTC.

V gene TRBV2 combines with J gene TRBJ1-1; no clear D gene. Germline lookup yields CDR1 SNHLY and CDR2 FYNNEI. V lost 5 bases and J 6 bases, leaving 7 bases between the germline ends. This CDR3 is 11 amino acids long. Written as DNA, the CDR3 is TGTGCCAGCAGTTACATTGCTGAAGCTTTCTTT. This translates into CASSYIAEAFF. The full variable domain, with the rest looked up from reference TRBV2 and TRBJ1-1, is EPEVTQTPSHQVTQMGQEVILRCVPISNHLYFYWYRQILGQKVEFLVSFYNNEISEKSEIFDDQFSVERPDGSNFTLKIRSTKLEDSAMYFCASSYIAEAFFGQGTRLTVV.

This sequence joins TRBV18 and TRBJ1-2; 9 bases map to TRBD1. The J segment lost 8 bases and the V segment lost 2 bases, leaving 18 bases of the junction unmatched. Germline loops: CDR1 KGHSH, CDR2 LQKENI. The CDR3 length is 18 residues. CDR3 nucleotide sequence: TGTGCCAGCTCACCAAACATCCCCTCCGGGACAGGGACGTCGGGCTACACCTTC. Translating it yields CASSPNIPSGTGTSGYTF. The variable domain in full, completed from reference TRBV18 and TRBJ1-2, reads NAGVMQNPRHLVRRRGQEARLRCSPMKGHSHVYWYRQLPEEGLKFMVYLQKENIIDESGMPKERFSAEFPKEGPSILRIQQVVRGDSAAYFCASSPNIPSGTGTSGYTFGSGTRLTVV.

V and J are TRBV3-1 (or the pseudogene TRBV3-2) and TRBJ2-7; 8 nucleotides align to TRBD2. Per the germline V gene, CDR1 is LGHDT and CDR2 is YNNKEL (reference sequence). With 3 bases clipped from V and 2 bases from J, the junction kept 9 bases outside the gene matches. The CDR3 covers 16 residues. This chain's CDR3 is CASSQSRTSKPYEQYF. The CDR3 DNA reads as TGTGCCAGCAGCCAGTCTCGGACTAGCAAGCCCTACGAGCAGTACTTC.

The chain carries TRBV7-2 and TRBJ2-1, with D maybe TRBD1 (7 bases). The V end lost 2 bases, the J end lost 3 bases, and 17 bases lay between the germline ends. CDR1 is SGHTA and CDR2 is FQGNSA in the germline V gene. The CDR3 runs 17 residues. The CDR3 loop reads CASSLRWSGGNYNEQFF. The CDR3, as DNA: TGTGCCAGCAGCTTACGCTGGTCAGGGGGGAACTACAATGAGCAGTTCTTC.

This sequence joins TRBV7-2 and TRBJ2-7; perhaps TRBD2 as D (6 bases). CDR3 length: 15 residues. The V gene lost 5 bases and the J gene lost 1 base, with 15 bases spanning the gap. CDR1 and CDR2 from the germline V gene are SGHTA and FQGNSA. This CDR3 reads CASSSSGVGSYEQYF. CDR3 bases: TGTGCCAGCAGCAGTAGCGGAGTAGGGTCCTACGAGCAGTACTTC.